Below, 25 T cell receptor beta chains from the same sample are listed, as sequenced in a study of Ad26.COV2.S vaccination and SARS-CoV-2 variants. Documented treatment: roughly 19 received Ad26.COV2.S at low or high dose, single or two shots; 5 received placebo; per-sample allocation not given. Samples came from day 63 after the first vaccine or placebo injection. The data were produced by immunoSEQ multiplex PCR, yet TCRdb's version contains in-frame clones alone and is incomplete. The sample holds some 640,000 clones, 70% to 90% seen once. Sequenced here: peripheral blood, sampled in a trial of Ad26.COV2.S vaccine versus placebo. These receptors were obtained from a person aged 18-65 years who received the Ad26.COV2.S COVID-19 vaccine or a placebo.

This clone was recorded only once. In the same sample, other DNA sequences code for this CDR3. The V call is TRBV12-3 or TRBV12-4, the J call TRBJ2-5, with no clear D. V shed 8 bases and J shed 2 bases, with 12 bases lying between them. This CDR3 has 13 amino acids. In DNA, the CDR3 is TGTGCCAGCTCCCTGGGTCCTCAAGAGACCCAGTACTTC. It specifies CASSLGPQETQYF.

The chain joins TRBV19 to TRBJ1-1; 8 bases map to TRBD1. CDR1 is LNHDA, CDR2 SQIVND, per germline (reference sequence). The CDR3 has 16 amino acids. J gave up 7 bases and V 7 bases, and 17 bases lay outside the gene matches. This chain's CDR3 is CASINRGQGWRLEAFF. The CDR3 DNA reads TGTGCCAGTATTAATCGAGGACAGGGTTGGCGGCTTGAAGCTTTCTTT. Full variable domain (rest looked up from reference TRBV19 and TRBJ1-1): DGGITQSPKYLFRKEGQNVTLSCEQNLNHDAMYWYRQDPGQGLRLIYYSQIVNDFQKGDIAEGYSVSREKKESFPLTVTSAQKNPTAFYLCASINRGQGWRLEAFFGQGTRLTVV.

For the CDR3, the DNA is TGTGCCAGCTCACCGGACGGCGGGGAGCTGTTTTTT. Protein sequence: CASSPDGGELFF. This chain connects TRBV18 to TRBJ2-2, with D hard to call. V was trimmed by 3 bases and J by 7 bases, leaving 6 bases between them. The CDR3 loop spans 12 amino acids. Germline CDR1 reads KGHSH; CDR2 reads LQKENI.

This chain connects TRBV7-2 to TRBJ2-6; TRBD1 matches at 7 bases. The CDR3 consists of 19 residues. J lost 0 bases, V lost 4 bases, and 12 bases had no gene match. CDR1 SGHTA and CDR2 FQGNSA come from the germline V gene. CDR3 amino acids: CASSSARTGYSSGANVLTF. As DNA, the CDR3 is TGTGCCAGCAGCTCGGCCCGGACAGGCTACTCCTCTGGGGCCAACGTCCTGACTTTC.

The rearrangement uses TRBV5-1 and TRBJ1-3, with no clear D. Per the germline V gene, CDR1 is SGHRS and CDR2 is YFSETQ. This CDR3 has 14 residues. V lost 3 bases, J lost 0 bases, and 7 bases lay in between. Written as DNA, the CDR3 is TGCGCCAGCAGCTGGGGAAGCTCTGGAAACACCATATATTTT. Protein product: CASSWGSSGNTIYF.

The chain is built from TRBV18 and TRBJ1-1, with unresolved D. Between the trimmed V and J ends, which lost 6 bases and 7 bases, there was a span of 15 bases. The CDR3 contains 13 residues. Looked up from germline, CDR1 is KGHSH and CDR2 is LQKENI. The CDR3 DNA is TGTGCCAGCTCGGCGGTAGGGCTAAATGAAGCTTTCTTT. Translation gives CASSAVGLNEAFF.

The V call is TRBV7-9, the J call TRBJ1-4; a possible D gene is TRBD1 (5 bases). The germline V gene encodes CDR1 SEHNR and CDR2 FQNEAQ (reference sequence). V lost 6 bases and J 3 bases, leaving 17 bases between the germline ends. The CDR3 has 16 amino acids. CDR3 in amino acids: CASSHEGFSANEKLFF. The CDR3, as DNA: TGTGCCAGCAGTCACGAGGGGTTTTCGGCTAATGAAAAACTGTTTTTT.

This chain links TRBV15 with TRBJ2-7, with D hard to call. V was cut by 0 bases and J by 6 bases, with 15 bases left in between. This CDR3 region has 15 residues. Germline values: CDR1 LNHNV, CDR2 YYDKDF (reference sequence). CDR3 in amino acids: CATSRENILSGEQYF. Here the CDR3 DNA reads TGTGCCACCAGCAGAGAAAACATCTTAAGTGGCGAGCAGTACTTC.

This chain uses TRBV24-1 with TRBJ2-3; no clear D. V shed 4 bases and J shed 3 bases, with 10 bases lying between them. The CDR3 totals 14 residues. CDR1 KGHDR and CDR2 SFDVKD come from the germline V gene. CDR3 nucleotides: TGTGCCACCAGTGACAGAACCGGAACAGATACGCAGTATTTT. This encodes CATSDRTGTDTQYF.

V is TRBV6-1 and J is TRBJ2-6; 8 bases are shared with TRBD1. The CDR3 has 17 amino acids. Germline values: CDR1 MNHNS, CDR2 SASEGT. V shed 2 bases, J shed 4 bases, and the junction held 7 bases outside the gene matches. The CDR3: CASSEFGQGAGANVLTF. CDR3 DNA sequence: TGTGCCAGCAGTGAATTCGGTCAGGGGGCGGGGGCCAACGTCCTGACTTTC.

This sequence joins TRBV5-1 and TRBJ2-3; D might be TRBD2 (6 bases). CDR1 SGHRS and CDR2 YFSETQ come from the germline V gene. The CDR3 runs to 16 residues. Trimming left V 1 base short and J 0 bases short, with 12 bases between. CDR3 residues: CASSLLGSGSTDTQYF. CDR3 coding DNA: TGCGCCAGCAGCTTGCTCGGGAGCGGCAGCACAGATACGCAGTATTTT.

This sequence joins TRBV11-2 and TRBJ2-3, with 10 bases matching TRBD2. The J segment lost 1 base and the V segment lost 2 bases, leaving 6 bases of the junction unmatched. The germline CDR1 and CDR2 sequences are SGHAT and FQNNGV. The CDR3 covers 17 residues. The CDR3 DNA is TGTGCCAGCAGCTTATATCTTCTAGCGGGAGGCACAGATACGCAGTATTTT. It is translated as CASSLYLLAGGTDTQYF.

The chain links TRBV7-2 to TRBJ2-2; 7 nucleotides line up with TRBD1. V trimming: 4 bases; J trimming: 4 bases; junction bases outside the gene matches: 12. This CDR3 is built from 17 residues. CDR1 SGHTA and CDR2 FQGNSA come from the germline V gene. The DNA for the CDR3 is TGTGCCAGCAGCTCAAGACAGGGACCCTTTTTCACCGGGGAGCTGTTTTTT. Residues: CASSSRQGPFFTGELFF. Full variable domain (remainder filled in from reference TRBV7-2 and TRBJ2-2): GAGVSQSPSNKVTEKGKDVELRCDPISGHTALYWYRQSLGQGLEFLIYFQGNSAPDKSGLPSDRFSAERTGGSVSTLTIQRTQQEDSAVYLCASSSRQGPFFTGELFFGEGSRLTVL.

This clone was observed once. The chain couples TRBV19 to TRBJ1-6, with 10 nucleotides matching TRBD1. Per germline, CDR1 LNHDA and CDR2 SQIVND (reference sequence). This CDR3 comprises 15 residues. The trim removed 5 bases at V and 9 bases at J, leaving 7 bases unmatched. DNA for the CDR3: TGTGCCAGTAGTCGAGGTGGACAGGGGGGTTCACCCCTCCACTTT. Protein product: CASSRGGQGGSPLHF.

The genes are TRBV19 and TRBJ2-2; D possibly matches TRBD1 or TRBD2 (5 bases each). CDR1 LNHDA and CDR2 SQIVND come from the germline V gene (reference sequence). This CDR3 spans 14 amino acids. V lost 7 bases and J lost 6, with 15 bases in between. The CDR3 DNA reads as TGTGCCAGTAACCCAGGGAGAGGTGCCGGGGAGCTGTTTTTT. Translating gives CASNPGRGAGELFF.

The chain combines TRBV7-2 with TRBJ1-2, with D hard to call. The germline CDR1 and CDR2 sequences are SGHTA and FQGNSA. Trimming removed 3 bases at V and 4 bases at J, with 12 bases between. CDR3 length: 14 residues. Here the CDR3 reads CASSFYEGIYGYTF. The DNA of the CDR3 is TGTGCCAGCAGCTTCTATGAGGGAATCTATGGCTACACCTTC.

The rearrangement joins TRBV5-5 to TRBJ2-3; TRBD2 aligns across 12 bases. The CDR3 sequence is 15 residues long. V trimming: 4 bases; J trimming: 7 bases; junction bases outside the gene matches: 7. In germline, CDR1 is SGHKS, CDR2 YYEKEE (reference sequence). The CDR3: CASSTLAGGGNTQYF. CDR3 in DNA: TGTGCCAGCAGCACACTAGCGGGAGGCGGGAATACGCAGTATTTT. The entire variable domain, with the rest obtained from reference TRBV5-5 and TRBJ2-3, is as follows: DAGVTQSPTHLIKTRGQQVTLRCSPISGHKSVSWYQQVLGQGPQFIFQYYEKEERGRGNFPDRFSARQFPNYSSELNVNALLLGDSALYLCASSTLAGGGNTQYFGPGTRLTVL.

CDR3 in amino acids: CASSRDRGSEQYF. Here the CDR3 DNA reads TGTGCCAGCAGCCGGGACAGGGGGAGCGAGCAGTACTTC. V is TRBV19 and J is TRBJ2-7; 11 positions agree with TRBD1. The J segment lost 6 bases and the V segment lost 9 bases, leaving 7 bases of the junction unmatched. Looked up from germline, CDR1 is LNHDA and CDR2 is SQIVND (reference sequence). The CDR3 is 13 amino acids.

In nucleotides, the CDR3 is TGTGCCAGCAGTTACGGGCGTGAAGGGCGGCAGCCCCAGCATTTT. Translated: CASSYGREGRQPQHF. The chain combines TRBV6-5 with TRBJ1-5; D not certain. CDR1 and CDR2 from the germline V gene are MNHEY and SVGAGI. With 2 bases removed from V and 7 bases from J, the gap between germline ends came to 15 bases. The CDR3 is made up of 15 amino acids.

This sequence joins TRBV6-6 and TRBJ1-5; no definite D call. This CDR3 is built from 13 residues. Trimming left V 8 bases short and J 0 bases short, with 8 bases between. Germline assignment: CDR1 MNHNY and CDR2 SVGAGI (reference sequence). The CDR3 DNA follows: TGTGCCAGCGGGGTCGATAGCAATCAGCCCCAGCATTTT. This encodes CASGVDSNQPQHF.

This chain connects TRBV9 to TRBJ2-3, with a possible D match to TRBD1 (6 bases). The V end was cut by 0 bases, the J end by 5 bases, with 13 bases between. The length of the CDR3 is 15 residues. Germline V gene data show CDR1 as SGDLS and CDR2 as YYNGEE. The CDR3 region has the DNA TGTGCCAGCAGCGTAGCCCTGGGGGCAGGAGATACGCAGTATTTT. Translation: CASSVALGAGDTQYF.

The count of this clone is one. This rearrangement joins TRBV9 to TRBJ1-5; TRBD1 matches at 8 bases. CDR3 length: 15 residues. Trimming took 3 bases from V and 3 from J; bases not matched to a gene: 5. Germline V CDR1 and CDR2: SGDLS, YYNGEE. The CDR3 sequence: CASSGSGGPNQPQHF. The CDR3 DNA sequence: TGTGCCAGCAGCGGGTCAGGGGGCCCCAATCAGCCCCAGCATTTT.

This clone has only a few counts. The rearrangement links TRBV4-3 to TRBJ1-2, with D hard to call. V lost 0 bases and J lost 5, with 13 bases in between. CDR3 size: 15 residues. CDR1 is LGHNA and CDR2 is YSLEER in the germline V gene. The CDR3 DNA reads TGCGCCAGCAGCCAAGAAATCACGGAGGAATATGGCTACACCTTC. Encoded protein: CASSQEITEEYGYTF.

This chain connects TRBV6-5 to TRBJ1-6, with a possible D match to TRBD1 (6 bases). Between the trimmed V and J ends, which lost 0 bases and 7 bases, there was a span of 13 bases. The germline V gene has CDR1 MNHEY and CDR2 SVGAGI. This CDR3 region has 16 residues. CDR3 amino acids: CASSYSPAGTNSPLHF. CDR3 bases: TGTGCCAGCAGTTACTCTCCCGCGGGGACAAATTCACCCCTCCACTTT.

This chain connects TRBV19 to TRBJ2-1, with 8 bases fitting TRBD1. This CDR3 has 15 amino acids. V trimming: 4 bases; J trimming: 1 base; junction bases outside the gene matches: 3. The germline V gene encodes CDR1 LNHDA and CDR2 SQIVND (reference sequence). The CDR3 sequence: CASSTGGLSYNEQFF. The CDR3 DNA follows: TGTGCCAGTAGTACAGGGGGCCTTTCCTACAATGAGCAGTTCTTC. Combining the CDR3 with reference TRBV19 and TRBJ2-1 gives the whole variable domain DGGITQSPKYLFRKEGQNVTLSCEQNLNHDAMYWYRQDPGQGLRLIYYSQIVNDFQKGDIAEGYSVSREKKESFPLTVTSAQKNPTAFYLCASSTGGLSYNEQFFGPGTRLTVL.